The sequence of this T cell receptor beta chain was determined in a study of beta chain features in type 1 diabetes. Broader study findings: A cDNA-based sequencing approach could over-represent cells with high TCR expression.

About this clone: Its antigen remains unknown.

CDR3 length equals 14 residues. Trimming cost V 8 bases and J 3 bases; bases outside gene matches: 5. Germline assignment: CDR1 LNHDA and CDR2 SQIVND (reference sequence). What was sequenced were expressed TCRB transcripts, since all of the isolated RNA had been reverse transcribed. The assay was immunoSEQ multiplex PCR, and TCRdb's table has in-frame clones only and misses some. The profile shows about 270,000 clones, around an eighth of them singletons. The clonotype comes from a woman in her thirties or forties in good health. The sequencing sample was made of naive CD4+ T cells from blood. This chain connects TRBV19 to TRBJ1-3; 9 bases agree with TRBD1. CDR3 DNA sequence: TGTGCCAGTGCGGACAGGGGAAGTGGAAACACCATATATTTT. It yields the protein CASADRGSGNTIYF.